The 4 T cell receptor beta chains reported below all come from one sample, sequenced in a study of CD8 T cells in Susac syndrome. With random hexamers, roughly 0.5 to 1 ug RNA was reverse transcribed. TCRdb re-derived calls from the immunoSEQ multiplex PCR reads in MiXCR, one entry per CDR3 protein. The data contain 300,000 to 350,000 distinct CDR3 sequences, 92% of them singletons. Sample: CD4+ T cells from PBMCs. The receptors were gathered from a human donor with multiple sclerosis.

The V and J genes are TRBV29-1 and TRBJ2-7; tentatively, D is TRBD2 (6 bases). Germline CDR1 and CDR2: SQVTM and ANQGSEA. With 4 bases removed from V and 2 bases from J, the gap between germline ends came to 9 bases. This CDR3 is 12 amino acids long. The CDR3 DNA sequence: TGCAGCGTTGTATGGGGGGCCTACGAGCAGTACTTC. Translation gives CSVVWGAYEQYF.

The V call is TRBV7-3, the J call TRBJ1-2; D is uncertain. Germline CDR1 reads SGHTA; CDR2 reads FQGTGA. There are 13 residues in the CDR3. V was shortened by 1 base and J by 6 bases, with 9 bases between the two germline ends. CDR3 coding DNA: TGTGCCAGCAGCTTAAATGCGCAGGATGGCTACACCTTC. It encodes CASSLNAQDGYTF.

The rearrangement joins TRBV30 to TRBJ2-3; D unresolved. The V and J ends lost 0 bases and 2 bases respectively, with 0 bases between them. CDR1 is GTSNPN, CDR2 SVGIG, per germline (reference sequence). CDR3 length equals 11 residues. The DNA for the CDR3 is TGTGCCTGGAGTGTCACAGATACGCAGTATTTT. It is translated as CAWSVTDTQYF.

This CDR3 is CASSFRQGTDTQYF. CDR3 nucleotide sequence: TGTGCCAGCAGCTTCAGACAGGGCACAGATACGCAGTATTTT. The chain has TRBV6-5 and TRBJ2-3; tentatively, D is TRBD1 (6 bases). CDR1 and CDR2 (germline): MNHEY, SVGAGI. The CDR3 contains 14 residues. V was shortened by 6 bases and J by 1 base, with 11 bases between the two germline ends.